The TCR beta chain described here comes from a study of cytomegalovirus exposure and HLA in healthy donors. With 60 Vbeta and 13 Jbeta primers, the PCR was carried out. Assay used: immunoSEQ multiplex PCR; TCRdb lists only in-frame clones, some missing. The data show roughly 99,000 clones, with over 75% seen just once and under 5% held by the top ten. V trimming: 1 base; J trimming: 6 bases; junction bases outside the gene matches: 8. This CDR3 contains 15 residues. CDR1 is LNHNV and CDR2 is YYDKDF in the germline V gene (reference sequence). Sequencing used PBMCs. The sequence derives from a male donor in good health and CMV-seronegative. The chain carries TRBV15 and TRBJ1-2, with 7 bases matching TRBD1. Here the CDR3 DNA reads TGTGCCACCAGCAGAGGAAGAGGGGGCTCTGATGGCTACACCTTC. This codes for CATSRGRGGSDGYTF. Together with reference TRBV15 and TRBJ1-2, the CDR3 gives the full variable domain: DAMVIQNPRYQVTQFGKPVTLSCSQTLNHNVMYWYQQKSSQAPKLLFHYYDKDFNNEADTPDNFQSRRPNTSFCFLDIRSPGLGDTAMYLCATSRGRGGSDGYTFGSGTRLTVV.